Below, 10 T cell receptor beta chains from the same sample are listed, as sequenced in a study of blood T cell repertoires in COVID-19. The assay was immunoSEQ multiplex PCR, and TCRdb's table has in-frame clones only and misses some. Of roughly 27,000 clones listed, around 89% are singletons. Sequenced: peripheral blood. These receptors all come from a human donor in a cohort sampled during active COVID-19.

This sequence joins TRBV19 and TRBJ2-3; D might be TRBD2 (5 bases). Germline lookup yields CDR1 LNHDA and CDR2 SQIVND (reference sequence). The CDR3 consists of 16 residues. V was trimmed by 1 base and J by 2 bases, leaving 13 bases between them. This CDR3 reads CASSIGSPRVTDTQYF. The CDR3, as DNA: TGTGCCAGTAGTATAGGGTCGCCGAGGGTCACAGATACGCAGTATTTT.

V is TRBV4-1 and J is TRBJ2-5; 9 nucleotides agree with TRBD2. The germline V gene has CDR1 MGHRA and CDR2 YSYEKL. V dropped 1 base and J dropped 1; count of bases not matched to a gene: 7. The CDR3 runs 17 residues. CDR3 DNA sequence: TGCGCCAGCAGCCAAGTACCTCCGACTAGCGGCCAAGAGACCCAGTACTTC. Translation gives CASSQVPPTSGQETQYF.

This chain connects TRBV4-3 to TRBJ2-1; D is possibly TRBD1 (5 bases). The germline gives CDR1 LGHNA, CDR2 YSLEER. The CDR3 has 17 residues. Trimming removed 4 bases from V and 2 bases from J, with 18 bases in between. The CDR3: CASSPFFRGRTYNEQFF. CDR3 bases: TGCGCCAGCAGCCCTTTCTTTAGGGGTAGGACCTACAATGAGCAGTTCTTC.

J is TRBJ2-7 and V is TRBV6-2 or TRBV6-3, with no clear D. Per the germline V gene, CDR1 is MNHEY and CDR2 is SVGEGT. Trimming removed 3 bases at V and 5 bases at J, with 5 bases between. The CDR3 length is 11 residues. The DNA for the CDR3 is TGTGCCAGCAGTTATCTCCACGAGCAGTACTTC. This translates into CASSYLHEQYF.

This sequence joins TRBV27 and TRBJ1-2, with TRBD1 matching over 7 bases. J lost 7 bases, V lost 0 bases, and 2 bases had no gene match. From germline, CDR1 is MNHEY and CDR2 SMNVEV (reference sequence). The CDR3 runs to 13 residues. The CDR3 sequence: CASSLSGGGGYTF. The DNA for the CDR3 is TGTGCCAGCAGTTTATCAGGGGGCGGTGGCTACACCTTC.

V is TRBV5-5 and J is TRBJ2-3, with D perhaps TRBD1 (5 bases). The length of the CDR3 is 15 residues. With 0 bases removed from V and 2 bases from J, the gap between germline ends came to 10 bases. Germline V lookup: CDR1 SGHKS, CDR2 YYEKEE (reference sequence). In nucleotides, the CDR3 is TGTGCCAGCAGCTTGGCAGGACAAATCACAGATACGCAGTATTTT. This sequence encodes CASSLAGQITDTQYF.

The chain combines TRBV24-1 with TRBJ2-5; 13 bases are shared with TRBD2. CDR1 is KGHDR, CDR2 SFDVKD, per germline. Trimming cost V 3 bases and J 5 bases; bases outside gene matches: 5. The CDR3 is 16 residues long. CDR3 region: CATSDPGLAGVETQYF. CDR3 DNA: TGTGCCACCAGTGATCCCGGACTAGCGGGGGTTGAGACCCAGTACTTC.

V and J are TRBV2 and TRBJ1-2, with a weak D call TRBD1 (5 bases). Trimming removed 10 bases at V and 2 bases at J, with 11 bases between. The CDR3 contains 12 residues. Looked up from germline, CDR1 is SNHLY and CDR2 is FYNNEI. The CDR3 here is CATAGGNYGYTF. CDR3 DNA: TGTGCCACCGCGGGGGGGAACTATGGCTACACCTTC.

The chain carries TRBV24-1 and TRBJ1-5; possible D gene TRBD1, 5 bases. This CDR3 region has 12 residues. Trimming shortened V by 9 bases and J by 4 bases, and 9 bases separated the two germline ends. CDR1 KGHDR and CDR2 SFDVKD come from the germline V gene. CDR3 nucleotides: TGTGCCACCGGGAAGGGGAATCAGCCCCAGCATTTT. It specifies CATGKGNQPQHF.

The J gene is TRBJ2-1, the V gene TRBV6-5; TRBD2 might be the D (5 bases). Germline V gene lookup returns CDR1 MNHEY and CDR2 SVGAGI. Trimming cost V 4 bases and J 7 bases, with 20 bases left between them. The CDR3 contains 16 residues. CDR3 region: CASSSAGPPPENEQFF. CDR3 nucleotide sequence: TGTGCCAGCAGTTCCGCGGGCCCTCCCCCGGAAAATGAGCAGTTCTTC.